These 14 T cell receptor beta chains were sequenced from one sample in a study of T cells in tuberculosis. Libraries were prepared by immunoSEQ multiplex PCR; TCRdb keeps only in-frame clonotypes and omits some of them. The sample shows 25,000 to 40,000 clones, just under 95% of them seen only once. Sequencing was performed on PBMCs. These receptors originate from a donor aged 10 to 29 with latent tuberculosis or without tuberculosis infection. Some clones in this sample may be carry-over from other donors' samples.

V and J are TRBV19 and TRBJ2-7; 7 bases align to TRBD1. CDR3 length: 13 amino acids. Germline trimming cut 3 bases from V and 7 bases from J; bases unmatched to any gene: 6. The germline gives CDR1 LNHDA, CDR2 SQIVND (reference sequence). This chain's CDR3 is CASSMTGSGEQYF. The DNA of the CDR3 is TGTGCCAGTAGTATGACAGGGTCGGGGGAGCAGTACTTC.

In this sample, this clone turned up once. The chain is built from TRBV5-1 and TRBJ1-1; tentative D call: TRBD1 (5 bases). CDR1 SGHRS and CDR2 YFSETQ come from the germline V gene. The length of the CDR3 is 15 residues. Trimming stripped 0 bases from V and 2 bases from J, with 11 bases between. CDR3 nucleotides: TGCGCCAGCAGCTTGGCCCCAGGGTCTAACACTGAAGCTTTCTTT. Protein product: CASSLAPGSNTEAFF.

The rearrangement uses TRBV5-6 and TRBJ1-2, with 9 nucleotides matching TRBD1. The CDR3 covers 13 residues. CDR1 and CDR2 (germline): SGHDT, YYEEEE. The J segment lost 6 bases and the V segment lost 2 bases, leaving 2 bases of the junction unmatched. The CDR3 region is CASSLRQGDGYTF. The DNA for the CDR3 is TGTGCCAGCAGCTTACGACAGGGGGATGGCTACACCTTC. The complete variable domain, with remaining parts taken from reference TRBV5-6 and TRBJ1-2, reads DAGVTQSPTHLIKTRGQQVTLRCSPKSGHDTVSWYQQALGQGPQFIFQYYEEEERQRGNFPDRFSGHQFPNYSSELNVNALLLGDSALYLCASSLRQGDGYTFGSGTRLTVV.

This sequence joins TRBV27 and TRBJ2-7; 9 bases are a match to TRBD2. CDR3 length: 14 amino acids. V lost 2 bases, J lost 5 bases, and 4 bases stayed unmatched. Germline loops: CDR1 MNHEY, CDR2 SMNVEV (reference sequence). The CDR3 region is CASSLEVAGDEQYF. CDR3 coding DNA: TGTGCCAGCAGTTTAGAGGTAGCGGGAGACGAGCAGTACTTC.

V usage is TRBV30 and J usage is TRBJ1-3, with D uncertain. V lost 5 bases and J lost 4, with 9 bases in between. This CDR3 has 12 residues. CDR1 GTSNPN and CDR2 SVGIG come from the germline V gene (reference sequence). CDR3 in amino acids: CAWATSGNTIYF. The CDR3 DNA reads TGTGCCTGGGCCACATCCGGAAACACCATATATTTT.

CDR3 sequence reads: CASSPLTSGSPYEQYF. Written as DNA, the CDR3 is TGTGCCAGTAGTCCATTGACTAGCGGGTCCCCCTACGAGCAGTACTTC. The chain combines TRBV19 with TRBJ2-7, with 10 positions matching TRBD2. The CDR3 covers 16 residues. Germline CDR1 LNHDA, CDR2 SQIVND (reference sequence). After removal of 5 bases from V and 2 bases from J, the junction contained 9 bases not matched to a gene.

V gene TRBV11-2 combines with J gene TRBJ2-1, with D unresolved. Germline-derived CDR1 and CDR2 are SGHAT and FQNNGV. The CDR3 has 14 amino acids. V lost 0 bases to trimming and J lost 13 bases, with 16 bases between them. In DNA, the CDR3 is TGTGCCAGCAGCTTAGATAGGCTAGTGAGGCGACAGTTCTTC. Its protein product is CASSLDRLVRRQFF.

This clone has a handful of counts. This chain links TRBV10-2 with TRBJ1-1; D perhaps matches TRBD1 (5 bases). CDR1 WSHSY and CDR2 SAAADI come from the germline V gene. The CDR3 has 14 residues. Trimming stripped 4 bases from V and 8 bases from J, with 17 bases between. The CDR3 loop reads CASSVFGRDREAFF. CDR3 bases: TGCGCCAGCAGTGTCTTTGGAAGAGACAGAGAAGCTTTCTTT.

The J gene is TRBJ2-5, the V gene TRBV5-4; the match to TRBD2 covers 13 bases. Germline values: CDR1 SGHNT, CDR2 YYREEE (reference sequence). Trimming took 0 bases from V and 4 from J; bases not matched to a gene: 0. This CDR3 contains 15 residues. The CDR3 region has the DNA TGTGCCAGCAGCTTGGGGACTAGCGGGAGAGAGACCCAGTACTTC. Protein: CASSLGTSGRETQYF.

CDR3 DNA sequence: TGTGCCAGCACCAACAGGGGGGGCACGAACACTGAAGCTTTCTTT. Translation gives CASTNRGGTNTEAFF. The rearrangement joins TRBV6-6 to TRBJ1-1, with 8 positions matching TRBD1. CDR1 and CDR2 (germline): MNHNY, SVGAGI (reference sequence). J gave up 1 base and V 7 bases, and 8 bases lay outside the gene matches. This CDR3 has 15 amino acids.

The chain has TRBV7-2 and TRBJ2-1; 11 nucleotides line up with TRBD2. This CDR3 comprises 14 residues. Germline CDR1 reads SGHTA; CDR2 reads FQGNSA. With 3 bases clipped from V and 7 bases from J, the junction kept 2 bases outside the gene matches. The CDR3 protein is CASSFASGRNEQFF. The CDR3 DNA follows: TGTGCCAGCAGCTTTGCTAGCGGGAGGAATGAGCAGTTCTTC.

This chain links TRBV27 with TRBJ2-1; 11 bases map to TRBD2. V shed 4 bases and J 8 bases; nucleotides not matched to a gene: 7. Germline assignment: CDR1 MNHEY and CDR2 SMNVEV (reference sequence). The CDR3 is 15 residues long. CDR3 DNA sequence: TGTGCCAGCAGTTGGTTAGCGGGAGGGCCTTATGAGCAGTTCTTC. Its translation: CASSWLAGGPYEQFF.

This clone was seen only once. This sequence joins TRBV6-1 and TRBJ2-6; 12 nucleotides line up with TRBD2. This CDR3 has 15 residues. Germline lookup yields CDR1 MNHNS and CDR2 SASEGT. The junction had 3 bases not matched to a gene; V was cut back by 5 bases and J by 7 bases. The CDR3 DNA reads TGTGCCAGCAGTCCTAGCGGGGGGGGAGCCAACGTCCTGACTTTC. It is translated as CASSPSGGGANVLTF.

The table lists this clone with a count of one. The gene calls are TRBV6-1 and TRBJ2-7, with 10 bases that match TRBD1. V dropped 5 bases and J dropped 2; count of bases not matched to a gene: 6. From germline, CDR1 is MNHNS and CDR2 SASEGT. The CDR3 runs to 15 residues. The CDR3: CASSHRQGAPYEQYF. The CDR3 nucleotides read TGTGCCAGCAGTCATCGACAGGGGGCCCCCTACGAGCAGTACTTC.